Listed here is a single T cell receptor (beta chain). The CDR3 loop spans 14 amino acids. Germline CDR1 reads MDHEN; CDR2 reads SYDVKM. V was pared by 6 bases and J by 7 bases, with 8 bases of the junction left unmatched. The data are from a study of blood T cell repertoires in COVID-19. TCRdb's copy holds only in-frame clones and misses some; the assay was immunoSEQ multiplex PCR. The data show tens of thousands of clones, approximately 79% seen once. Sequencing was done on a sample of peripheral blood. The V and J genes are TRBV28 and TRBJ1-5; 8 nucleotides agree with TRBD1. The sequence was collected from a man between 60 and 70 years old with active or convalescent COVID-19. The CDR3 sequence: CASRLTGGWQPQHF. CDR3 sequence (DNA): TGTGCCAGCAGGCTTACAGGGGGATGGCAGCCCCAGCATTTT.